Each of the 13 T cell receptor beta chains below was sequenced from the same sample in a study of blood T cells in healthy people across ages. Primers used in a second PCR of roughly 6 to 11 cycles were a sample-barcoded 5' primer and a J-beta primer mix. TCRdb redid the calling of the 5' RACE reads with MiXCR, one entry per CDR3 protein. Seen here are about 640,000 distinct CDR3 sequences, roughly 50% observed once, and the top ten hold around 37%. The specimen sequenced was blood. All receptors come from a man aged 60 to 69 in good health.

The rearrangement uses TRBV2 and TRBJ2-5, with 13 bases identical to TRBD2. This CDR3 contains 17 residues. Germline CDR1 and CDR2: SNHLY and FYNNEI. Trimming took 6 bases from V and 5 from J; bases not matched to a gene: 12. The DNA of the CDR3 is TGTGCCAGCAGGAGACTAGCGGGGGGAACCGTATCGGAGACCCAGTACTTC. Translated, it gives CASRRLAGGTVSETQYF. Full variable domain (rest looked up from reference TRBV2 and TRBJ2-5): EPEVTQTPSHQVTQMGQEVILRCVPISNHLYFYWYRQILGQKVEFLVSFYNNEISEKSEIFDDQFSVERPDGSNFTLKIRSTKLEDSAMYFCASRRLAGGTVSETQYFGPGTRLLVL.

The chain is built from TRBV27 and TRBJ2-1; D is perhaps TRBD2 (6 bases). Looked up from germline, CDR1 is MNHEY and CDR2 is SMNVEV (reference sequence). The CDR3 consists of 15 residues. V dropped 5 bases and J dropped 5 bases, with 16 bases sitting between them. The DNA of the CDR3 is TGTGCCAGCAGTCGGCGGGGTCAAATGAACAATGAGCAGTTCTTC. Its protein product is CASSRRGQMNNEQFF.

The chain combines TRBV12-3 or TRBV12-4 with TRBJ1-5; unclear D gene. Trimming stripped 4 bases from V and 3 bases from J, with 13 bases between. The CDR3 runs to 15 residues. In DNA form, the CDR3 reads TGTGCCAGCAGTTATTGGGAGGGTAACAATCAGCCCCAGCATTTT. Translation: CASSYWEGNNQPQHF.

The chain carries TRBV28 and TRBJ2-3; D could derive from TRBD1 or TRBD2 (6 bases each). The CDR3 loop spans 17 amino acids. CDR1 and CDR2 (germline): MDHEN, SYDVKM. The germline V and J ends were trimmed by 6 bases and 0 bases, with 19 bases remaining between them. The CDR3 nucleotides are TGTGCCAGCAGGCCCCAAGGGGGACGGGGGAGCACAGATACGCAGTATTTT. It specifies CASRPQGGRGSTDTQYF.

V and J are TRBV20-1 and TRBJ2-5; no reliable D call. The V gene lost 0 bases and the J gene lost 1 base, with 9 bases spanning the gap. The CDR3 consists of 14 residues. Germline V lookup: CDR1 DFQATT, CDR2 SNEGSKA (reference sequence). The CDR3 loop is CSARDVQSQETQYF. The CDR3 bases are TGCAGTGCTAGAGATGTACAGAGCCAAGAGACCCAGTACTTC.

This clonotype has just a few counts. The junction does not match germline at one end; this may be a read error. The chain joins TRBV20-1 to TRBJ2-3; D may be TRBD2 (5 bases). The germline V gene has CDR1 DFQATT and CDR2 SNEGSKA (reference sequence). This CDR3 has 14 amino acids. CDR3 region: CSAVKASSIDTQYF. The CDR3 DNA sequence: TGCAGTGCGGTGAAGGCCTCTAGCATAGATACGCAGTATTTT.

This clonotype has only a few counts. The V gene is TRBV4-1, the J gene TRBJ2-5; 12 bases fit TRBD2. CDR3 size: 16 residues. The germline CDR1 and CDR2 sequences are MGHRA and YSYEKL. The V and J ends lost 2 bases and 2 bases, in that order; junction bases with no gene match: 3. The CDR3 region has the DNA TGCGCCAGCAGCCAACAACTAGCGGGGGGTCAAGAGACCCAGTACTTC. Residues: CASSQQLAGGQETQYF.

The J gene is TRBJ2-1, the V gene TRBV5-1, with 8 bases fitting TRBD1. This CDR3 region has 15 residues. V lost 4 bases and J lost 9; bases outside the gene matches: 12. Germline CDR1 is SGHRS and CDR2 is YFSETQ. CDR3 DNA sequence: TGCGCCAGCAGCCGACAGGGGCCGAGTCGAAGTGAGCAGTTCTTC. Its protein product is CASSRQGPSRSEQFF.

This sequence joins TRBV7-2 and TRBJ2-2; D gene unclear. The CDR3 extends over 13 amino acids. Germline CDR1 SGHTA, CDR2 FQGNSA. V was clipped by 1 base and J by 5 bases, with 5 bases between them. DNA for the CDR3: TGTGCCAGCAGCTTAGAATCAACCGGGGAGCTGTTTTTT. Translated, it gives CASSLESTGELFF.

In its sample, this clonotype was seen many times. CDR3 in amino acids: CSVSTGGGETQYF. For the CDR3, the DNA is TGCAGCGTTTCCACAGGGGGCGGAGAGACCCAGTACTTC. This chain uses TRBV29-1 with TRBJ2-5; 9 nucleotides match TRBD1. Germline V gene lookup returns CDR1 SQVTM and CDR2 ANQGSEA. The CDR3 is 13 residues long. J gave up 4 bases and V 5 bases, and 5 bases lay outside the gene matches.

The chain links TRBV29-1 to TRBJ2-5; D not resolved. CDR1 SQVTM and CDR2 ANQGSEA come from the germline V gene. The V end lost 3 bases, the J end lost 2 bases, and 10 bases lay between the germline ends. This CDR3 is 13 amino acids long. The CDR3 nucleotides are TGCAGCGTTGAGGGTTGGCCACAAGAGACCCAGTACTTC. It yields the protein CSVEGWPQETQYF.

The chain joins TRBV29-1 to TRBJ1-1; a possible D gene is TRBD1 (5 bases). Germline CDR1 and CDR2: SQVTM and ANQGSEA. The CDR3 runs 13 residues. V dropped 2 bases and J dropped 6 bases, with 13 bases sitting between them. This CDR3 reads CSVEPGRNAEAFF. In DNA form, the CDR3 reads TGCAGCGTTGAACCAGGGAGAAACGCTGAAGCTTTCTTT.

The CDR3 nucleotides read TGTGCCAGCAGTTTCCTTCGGGGGGCGGATACGCAGTATTTT. It encodes CASSFLRGADTQYF. The J gene is TRBJ2-3, the V gene TRBV28, with a possible D match to TRBD2 (7 bases). Trimming took 3 bases from V and 6 from J, leaving 13 bases between them. The germline CDR1 and CDR2 sequences are MDHEN and SYDVKM. CDR3 length: 14 residues.